These 30 T cell receptor beta chains were all obtained from the same sample, sequenced in a study of CD8 T cells in Susac syndrome (dated by TCRdb to between 2018 and 2021). Library preparation employed the immunoSEQ multiplex PCR assay. RNA was extracted using the RNeasy kit, and about 0.45 to 1 ug of the RNA was reverse transcribed with random hexamers. TCRdb trimmed public reads at Q25 via fastp, called clones via MiXCR and kept in-frame beta chains. Each CDR3 protein appears once, grouped with its most common genes and DNA. In this sample the table shows 100,000 to 150,000 distinct CDR3 sequences, around 94% of which occur a single time. 0.065% to 0.09% of the sample is held by the ten biggest clonotypes. Specimen: CD4+ T cells from PBMCs. These receptors originate from a human donor in good health.

The V and J genes are TRBV6-2 or TRBV6-3 and TRBJ2-3; D not resolved. V lost 0 bases and J 0 bases, leaving 7 bases between the germline ends. Per the germline V gene, CDR1 is MNHEY and CDR2 is SVGEGT. The CDR3 spans 15 residues. The DNA for the CDR3 is TGTGCCAGCAGTTACTCCGGCGGTAGCACAGATACGCAGTATTTT. This gives the protein CASSYSGGSTDTQYF.

This chain joins TRBV30 and TRBJ2-7; the D gene is possibly TRBD1 (5 bases). Trimming removed 0 bases at V and 3 bases at J, with 9 bases between. The CDR3 loop spans 13 amino acids. CDR1 and CDR2 from the germline V gene are GTSNPN and SVGIG (reference sequence). CDR3 residues: CAWSVDRGYEQYF. As DNA, the CDR3 is TGTGCCTGGAGTGTAGACAGAGGCTACGAGCAGTACTTC.

The chain joins TRBV11-2 to TRBJ2-5; TRBD2 might be the D (5 bases). CDR1 is SGHAT, CDR2 FQNNGV, per germline. V was trimmed by 2 bases and J by 2 bases, leaving 12 bases between them. The CDR3 totals 15 residues. CDR3 DNA: TGTGCCAGCAGCTTACGCGGGCCTACTCAAGAGACCCAGTACTTC. Translation: CASSLRGPTQETQYF.

The chain has TRBV5-1 and TRBJ1-1; D not certain. Trimming removed 1 base at V and 5 bases at J, with 9 bases between. In germline, CDR1 is SGHRS, CDR2 YFSETQ. The CDR3 runs to 13 residues. Here the CDR3 reads CASSLQKETEAFF. In nucleotides, the CDR3 is TGCGCCAGCAGCTTGCAGAAAGAGACTGAAGCTTTCTTT.

DNA for the CDR3: TGTGCCAGCTCACCCTTAATAGATAACACTGAAGCTTTCTTT. Its protein is CASSPLIDNTEAFF. The rearrangement joins TRBV18 to TRBJ1-1; D ambiguous. The germline V gene encodes CDR1 KGHSH and CDR2 LQKENI. The ends were cut back, 3 bases at V and 2 bases at J, with 10 bases in the middle. This CDR3 is built from 14 residues.

The table lists this clonotype with a count of one. V and J are TRBV5-1 and TRBJ2-6; 8 bases align to TRBD1. The CDR3 runs 19 residues. CDR1 SGHRS and CDR2 YFSETQ come from the germline V gene. With 4 bases clipped from V and 1 base from J, the junction kept 13 bases outside the gene matches. CDR3 sequence (DNA): TGCGCCAGCAGCGCCGGAGGCGACAGGGGATCGTCTGGGGCCAACGTCCTGACTTTC. It is translated as CASSAGGDRGSSGANVLTF.

The chain recombines TRBV30 with TRBJ1-4, with D hard to call. Germline lookup yields CDR1 GTSNPN and CDR2 SVGIG (reference sequence). Between the trimmed V and J ends, which lost 1 base and 8 bases, there was a span of 11 bases. CDR3 size: 13 residues. The CDR3 DNA reads TGTGCCTGGAGTGCCATCCAGCGGGAAAAACTGTTTTTT. Its translation: CAWSAIQREKLFF.

The chain couples TRBV12-3 or TRBV12-4 to TRBJ1-5, with D perhaps TRBD1 (5 bases). The CDR3 totals 15 residues. Trimming shortened V by 8 bases and J by 0 bases, and 14 bases separated the two germline ends. CDR3 sequence (DNA): TGTGCCAGCTCCCCCAGGGCGGCTAGCAATCAGCCCCAGCATTTT. Its translation: CASSPRAASNQPQHF.

This chain uses TRBV2 with TRBJ1-3; TRBD1 is a possible D gene (6 bases). V was cut by 5 bases and J by 2 bases, with 13 bases left in between. Per the germline V gene, CDR1 is SNHLY and CDR2 is FYNNEI. This CDR3 comprises 15 residues. The CDR3, as DNA: TGTGCCAGCAGTCCCGTAGGGGGAGCTGGAAACACCATATATTTT. Translating it yields CASSPVGGAGNTIYF. Filled out from reference TRBV2 and TRBJ1-3, the complete variable domain reads EPEVTQTPSHQVTQMGQEVILRCVPISNHLYFYWYRQILGQKVEFLVSFYNNEISEKSEIFDDQFSVERPDGSNFTLKIRSTKLEDSAMYFCASSPVGGAGNTIYFGEGSWLTVV.

This chain uses TRBV10-3 with TRBJ1-2; TRBD1 agrees at 7 bases. Unmatched junction bases numbered 15, after V lost 3 bases and J lost 8 bases. Germline lookup yields CDR1 ENHRY and CDR2 SYGVKD. The CDR3 extends over 16 amino acids. The CDR3 reads CAISDPSREGARGYTF. CDR3 nucleotides: TGTGCCATCAGTGACCCCTCAAGGGAGGGGGCGCGGGGCTACACCTTC.

The chain is built from TRBV7-9 and TRBJ2-7; D is unclear. The CDR3 contains 11 residues. Germline assignment: CDR1 SEHNR and CDR2 FQNEAQ (reference sequence). V was clipped by 3 bases and J by 4 bases, with 4 bases between them. The CDR3 loop is CASSFLYEQYF. For the CDR3, the DNA is TGTGCCAGCAGCTTCCTATACGAGCAGTACTTC.

In the case of this clonotype: At one boundary the junction diverges from the germline segment, which might be a read error. The chain couples TRBV5-1 to TRBJ2-7; 9 bases agree with TRBD1. The CDR3 spans 13 residues. Germline V gives CDR1 SGHRS, CDR2 YFSETQ. CDR3 residues: CASSRDRDYEQYF. The CDR3 nucleotides read TGTGCCAGCAGCCGGGACAGGGACTACGAGCAGTACTTC.

This rearrangement joins TRBV12-3 or TRBV12-4 to TRBJ2-7, with a possible D match to TRBD2 (5 bases). The CDR3 has 14 residues. Trimming took 3 bases from V and 0 from J, leaving 9 bases between them. The CDR3 region is CASSFSGISYEQYF. In nucleotides, the CDR3 is TGTGCCAGCAGTTTCAGCGGTATCTCCTACGAGCAGTACTTC.

As DNA, the CDR3 is TGCAGCGTTGAAGATACGCCTAGTTGGGGCAATGAGCAGTTCTTC. Residues: CSVEDTPSWGNEQFF. The chain uses TRBV29-1 and TRBJ2-1; D is ambiguous. Germline CDR1 is SQVTM and CDR2 is ANQGSEA. This CDR3 comprises 15 residues. V gave up 0 bases and J gave up 6 bases, with 15 bases separating them.

This clonotype was counted only a few times. This chain joins TRBV6-1 and TRBJ2-5, with a tentative D call TRBD1 (5 bases). V lost 6 bases to trimming and J lost 2 bases, with 13 bases between them. The CDR3 runs 14 residues. Germline CDR1 is MNHNS and CDR2 is SASEGT. The CDR3 region is CASSGPRTQETQYF. Here the CDR3 DNA reads TGTGCCAGCAGCGGCCCTCGGACACAAGAGACCCAGTACTTC.

This CDR3 reads CASSAPGQGATEAFF. In DNA form, the CDR3 reads TGTGCCAGCAGCGCCCCGGGGCAGGGGGCAACTGAAGCTTTCTTT. The V and J genes are TRBV3-1 and TRBJ1-1; 8 bases fit TRBD1. The length of the CDR3 is 15 residues. V lost 5 bases to trimming and J lost 5 bases; unmatched junction nucleotides: 10. Germline V gene sequence: CDR1 LGHDT, CDR2 YNNKEL (reference sequence). Full variable domain (outside the CDR3, taken from reference TRBV3-1 and TRBJ1-1): DTAVSQTPKYLVTQMGNDKSIKCEQNLGHDTMYWYKQDSKKFLKIMFSYNNKELIINETVPNRFSPKSPDKAHLNLHINSLELGDSAVYFCASSAPGQGATEAFFGQGTRLTVV.

V gene TRBV30 combines with J gene TRBJ1-2; D is unresolved. CDR3 size: 13 residues. CDR1 is GTSNPN and CDR2 is SVGIG in the germline V gene (reference sequence). V gave up 1 base and J gave up 2 bases, with 8 bases separating them. Here the CDR3 DNA reads TGTGCCTGGAGTGGGTACGGCAACTATGGCTACACCTTC. Translating gives CAWSGYGNYGYTF.

The genes are TRBV5-1 and TRBJ1-1, with 8 bases fitting TRBD1. The CDR3 runs 15 residues. CDR1 is SGHRS and CDR2 is YFSETQ in the germline V gene. V shed 0 bases, J shed 4 bases, and the junction held 5 bases outside the gene matches. CDR3 in amino acids: CASSLGSQGGTEAFF. CDR3 in DNA: TGCGCCAGCAGCTTGGGGTCACAGGGGGGCACTGAAGCTTTCTTT. Together with reference TRBV5-1 and TRBJ1-1, the CDR3 gives the full variable domain: KAGVTQTPRYLIKTRGQQVTLSCSPISGHRSVSWYQQTPGQGLQFLFEYFSETQRNKGNFPGRFSGRQFSNSRSEMNVSTLELGDSALYLCASSLGSQGGTEAFFGQGTRLTVV.

This clonotype was detected only once. The gene calls are TRBV12-3 or TRBV12-4 and TRBJ2-5; D is tentatively TRBD1 or TRBD2 (5 bases each). Trimming stripped 5 bases from V and 1 base from J, with 11 bases between. CDR3 length equals 14 residues. The CDR3 region is CASSPKGPQETQYF. The DNA of the CDR3 is TGTGCCAGCAGTCCTAAGGGACCCCAAGAGACCCAGTACTTC.

The gene calls are TRBV2 and TRBJ2-7, with D uncertain. Germline V gene lookup returns CDR1 SNHLY and CDR2 FYNNEI. V lost 3 bases and J 3 bases, leaving 12 bases between the germline ends. The CDR3 runs 14 residues. Here the CDR3 reads CASSERPPIYEQYF. The DNA for the CDR3 is TGTGCCAGCAGTGAGCGGCCGCCTATCTACGAGCAGTACTTC.

The chain has TRBV2 and TRBJ2-1, with TRBD2 as a possible D gene (5 bases). Germline CDR1 reads SNHLY; CDR2 reads FYNNEI. This CDR3 has 15 amino acids. The V gene lost 6 bases and the J gene lost 0 bases, with 12 bases spanning the gap. This chain's CDR3 is CASSKELGSYNEQFF. The CDR3 coding sequence is TGTGCCAGCAGCAAGGAACTAGGCTCCTACAATGAGCAGTTCTTC. Based on the CDR3 plus reference TRBV2 and TRBJ2-1, the full variable domain is EPEVTQTPSHQVTQMGQEVILRCVPISNHLYFYWYRQILGQKVEFLVSFYNNEISEKSEIFDDQFSVERPDGSNFTLKIRSTKLEDSAMYFCASSKELGSYNEQFFGPGTRLTVL.

The genes are TRBV5-1 and TRBJ2-7, with 9 bases lining up with TRBD1. J lost 5 bases, V lost 4 bases, and 4 bases had no gene match. Germline lookup yields CDR1 SGHRS and CDR2 YFSETQ. The CDR3 consists of 13 residues. Here the CDR3 reads CASSVGQGHEQYF. Here the CDR3 DNA reads TGCGCCAGCAGCGTGGGACAGGGCCACGAGCAGTACTTC.

The chain has TRBV29-1 and TRBJ1-5; D ambiguous. V lost 6 bases, J lost 0 bases, and 9 bases lay in between. The CDR3 totals 13 residues. Germline V CDR1 and CDR2: SQVTM, ANQGSEA. CDR3 region: CSVQENSNQPQHF. CDR3 DNA: TGCAGCGTCCAGGAGAATAGCAATCAGCCCCAGCATTTT.

The V gene is TRBV20-1, the J gene TRBJ2-2, with D tentatively TRBD2 (5 bases). Trimming left V 0 bases short and J 5 bases short, with 13 bases between. The germline CDR1 and CDR2 sequences are DFQATT and SNEGSKA (reference sequence). The CDR3 loop spans 15 amino acids. CDR3: CSARDHTRPTGELFF. The CDR3 DNA reads TGCAGTGCTAGAGATCATACTAGACCGACCGGGGAGCTGTTTTTT.

The chain is built from TRBV3-1 and TRBJ2-3; D uncertain. The length of the CDR3 is 15 residues. The V end was cut by 0 bases, the J end by 3 bases, with 10 bases between. Germline values: CDR1 LGHDT, CDR2 YNNKEL (reference sequence). The DNA for the CDR3 is TGTGCCAGCAGCCAAGATCCAACGGCGACAGATACGCAGTATTTT. Residues: CASSQDPTATDTQYF.

The chain employs TRBV6-5 and TRBJ1-2; 8 nucleotides agree with TRBD1. V was clipped by 8 bases and J by 2 bases; unmatched bases: 10. CDR1 and CDR2 from the germline V gene are MNHEY and SVGAGI. The CDR3 runs to 15 residues. The CDR3 DNA reads TGTGCCAGCCCCATAGACAGGGGAGTCAACTATGGCTACACCTTC. Its protein is CASPIDRGVNYGYTF.

This clonotype was seen only once. The chain has TRBV7-2 and TRBJ1-5; D unclear. The CDR3 extends over 15 amino acids. V lost 4 bases, J lost 6 bases, and 16 bases lay in between. Germline V gene lookup returns CDR1 SGHTA and CDR2 FQGNSA. The CDR3 is CASSSSHSWSQPQHF. CDR3 nucleotide sequence: TGTGCCAGCAGCTCCAGTCACTCGTGGAGTCAGCCCCAGCATTTT.

The genes are TRBV6-5 and TRBJ2-3, with 7 bases that match TRBD2. The V gene end was trimmed by 6 bases and the J gene end by 2 bases; junction bases not matched to a gene: 8. CDR3 length equals 15 residues. Germline V gene data show CDR1 as MNHEY and CDR2 as SVGAGI. The CDR3 nucleotides are TGTGCCAGCAGCCCCTGGGGGAGGGACACAGATACGCAGTATTTT. As protein: CASSPWGRDTDTQYF.

The V call is TRBV6-2 or TRBV6-3, the J call TRBJ2-3; possibly TRBD1 for D (5 bases). Germline loops: CDR1 MNHEY, CDR2 SVGEGT. The V end lost 6 bases, the J end lost 2 bases, and 12 bases lay between the germline ends. The CDR3 is 14 amino acids. CDR3 coding DNA: TGTGCCAGCAGACGGCAGGGCCTCACAGATACGCAGTATTTT. Protein: CASRRQGLTDTQYF.

This clonotype was picked up one time. The V and J genes are TRBV7-2 and TRBJ2-1, with 9 positions matching TRBD2. After removal of 1 base from V and 13 bases from J, the junction contained 5 bases not matched to a gene. This CDR3 is built from 13 residues. In germline, CDR1 is SGHTA, CDR2 FQGNSA. This CDR3 reads CASSLGSGTSQFF. DNA of the CDR3: TGTGCCAGCAGCTTAGGTTCCGGGACTAGCCAGTTCTTC.